This T cell receptor beta chain was identified in a study of blood T cell repertoires in COVID-19. Authors' methods: Amplification from reference gene primers served as the basis for estimated nucleated cell counts. Produced via immunoSEQ multiplex PCR; TCRdb's table is partial and in-frame only. D and trimming come from the DNA, and the V and J calls and clone size come from that table. The data show roughly 250,000 clones, around 90% seen once. Trimming at V came to 6 bases and at J to 5 bases, leaving 6 bases not matched to a gene. The CDR3 is 13 residues long. Germline CDR1 is WSHSY and CDR2 is SAAADI.

Sequenced: PBMCs or T cells enriched from blood (not recorded which). The chain employs TRBV10-2 and TRBJ2-5; 7 bases fit TRBD2. The TCR was taken from a woman aged 45-59 years who had recovered from COVID-19. The CDR3 here is CASSRDYWETQYF. DNA for the CDR3: TGCGCCAGCAGCCGGGACTACTGGGAGACCCAGTACTTC.